This entry features one TCR beta chain sequence. CDR1 and CDR2 (germline): MNHEY, SVGEGT. The CDR3 is 17 residues long. The junction had 10 bases not matched to a gene; V was cut back by 2 bases and J by 1 base. This sample was taken from a study of human T cells and chemical hapten exposure. Study in general: Readings were taken at 6 days from patch tests that had applied 0.01% DPC to the upper back. The patients, most of them female, presented with alopecia areata, totalis or universalis. The variation in per-sample TCR yields arose mainly from small differences in pooled library volumes.

Noted time point: patch test 2, 6 weeks after DPC sensitization. Treatment defined: therapeutic diphenylcyclopropenone sensitization with weekly scalp DPC. Total RNA came from unfractionated whole blood. TCRdb fed the RACE reads into MiXCR, producing one record per CDR3 protein. The table records around 360,000 distinct CDR3 sequences, 6% to 7% of them present only once. J is TRBJ2-5 and V is TRBV6-2 or TRBV6-3; 7 bases match TRBD2. The sequencing used whole blood, collected in connection with sensitization to the hapten diphenylcyclopropenone (DPC). The clonotype was recovered from a woman aged 18-29 years with alopecia areata. Some clones in this sample may be carry-over from other donors' samples. The CDR3 here is CASSYGAGTTVQETQYF. DNA for the CDR3: TGTGCCAGCAGTTACGGAGCGGGGACCACCGTCCAAGAGACCCAGTACTTC.